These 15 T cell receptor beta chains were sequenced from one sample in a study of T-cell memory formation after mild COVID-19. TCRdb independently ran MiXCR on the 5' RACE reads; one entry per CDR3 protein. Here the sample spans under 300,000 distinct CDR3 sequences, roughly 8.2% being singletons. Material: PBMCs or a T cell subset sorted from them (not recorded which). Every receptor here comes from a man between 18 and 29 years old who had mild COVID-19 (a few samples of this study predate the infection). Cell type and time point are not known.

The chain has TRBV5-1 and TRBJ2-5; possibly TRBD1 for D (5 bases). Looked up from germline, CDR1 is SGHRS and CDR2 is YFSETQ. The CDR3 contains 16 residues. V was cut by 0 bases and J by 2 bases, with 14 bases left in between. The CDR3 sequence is CASSLAQAGLQETQYF. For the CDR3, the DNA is TGCGCCAGCAGCTTGGCCCAGGCAGGGCTTCAAGAGACCCAGTACTTC. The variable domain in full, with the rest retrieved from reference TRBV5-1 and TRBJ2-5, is KAGVTQTPRYLIKTRGQQVTLSCSPISGHRSVSWYQQTPGQGLQFLFEYFSETQRNKGNFPGRFSGRQFSNSRSEMNVSTLELGDSALYLCASSLAQAGLQETQYFGPGTRLLVL.

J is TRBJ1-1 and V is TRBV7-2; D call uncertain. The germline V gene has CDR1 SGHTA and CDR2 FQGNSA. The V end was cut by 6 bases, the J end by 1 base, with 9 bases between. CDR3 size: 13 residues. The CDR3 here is CASSLQKNTEAFF. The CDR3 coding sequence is TGTGCCAGCAGTCTTCAGAAGAACACTGAAGCTTTCTTT.

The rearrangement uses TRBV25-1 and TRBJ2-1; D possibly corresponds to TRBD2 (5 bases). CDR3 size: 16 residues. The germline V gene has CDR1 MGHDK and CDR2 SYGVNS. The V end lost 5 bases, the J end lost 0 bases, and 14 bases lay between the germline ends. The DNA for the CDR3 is TGTGCCAGCAGTTCTCCTTTTGGGAGCTCCTACAATGAGCAGTTCTTC. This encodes CASSSPFGSSYNEQFF.

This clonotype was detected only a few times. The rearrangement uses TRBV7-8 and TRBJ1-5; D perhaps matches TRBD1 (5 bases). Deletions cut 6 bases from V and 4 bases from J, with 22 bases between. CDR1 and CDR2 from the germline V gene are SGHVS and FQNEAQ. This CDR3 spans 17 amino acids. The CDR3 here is CASRVGVSDSQNQPQHF. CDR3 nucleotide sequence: TGTGCCAGCAGAGTAGGGGTCTCCGACAGCCAAAATCAGCCCCAGCATTTT.

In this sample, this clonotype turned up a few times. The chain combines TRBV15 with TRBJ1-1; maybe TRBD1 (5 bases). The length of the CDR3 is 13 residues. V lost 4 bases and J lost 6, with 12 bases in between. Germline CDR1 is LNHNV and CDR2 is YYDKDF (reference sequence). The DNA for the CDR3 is TGTGCCACCAGCAATGGGGTAGGGGCTGAAGCTTTCTTT. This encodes CATSNGVGAEAFF.

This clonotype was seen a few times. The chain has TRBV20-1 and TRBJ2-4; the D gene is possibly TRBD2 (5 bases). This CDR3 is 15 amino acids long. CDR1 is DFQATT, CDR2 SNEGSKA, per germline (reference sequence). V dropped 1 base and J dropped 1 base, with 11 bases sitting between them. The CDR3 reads CSARGERWAKNIQYF. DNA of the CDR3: TGCAGTGCTAGAGGCGAGCGGTGGGCCAAAAACATTCAGTACTTC.

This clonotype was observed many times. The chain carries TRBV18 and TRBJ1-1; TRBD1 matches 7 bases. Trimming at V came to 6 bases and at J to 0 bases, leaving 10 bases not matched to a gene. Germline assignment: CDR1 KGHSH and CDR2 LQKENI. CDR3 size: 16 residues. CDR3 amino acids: CASSEGQLYMNTEAFF. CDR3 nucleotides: TGTGCCAGCTCCGAGGGACAGCTCTACATGAACACTGAAGCTTTCTTT. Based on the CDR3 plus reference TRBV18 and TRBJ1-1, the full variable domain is NAGVMQNPRHLVRRRGQEARLRCSPMKGHSHVYWYRQLPEEGLKFMVYLQKENIIDESGMPKERFSAEFPKEGPSILRIQQVVRGDSAAYFCASSEGQLYMNTEAFFGQGTRLTVV.

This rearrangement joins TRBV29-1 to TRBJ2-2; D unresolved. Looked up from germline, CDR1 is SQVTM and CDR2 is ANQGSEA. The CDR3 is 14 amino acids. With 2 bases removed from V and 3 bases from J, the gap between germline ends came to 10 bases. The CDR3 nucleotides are TGCAGCGTTGAATCACCGACTCACACCGGGGAGCTGTTTTTT. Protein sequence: CSVESPTHTGELFF.

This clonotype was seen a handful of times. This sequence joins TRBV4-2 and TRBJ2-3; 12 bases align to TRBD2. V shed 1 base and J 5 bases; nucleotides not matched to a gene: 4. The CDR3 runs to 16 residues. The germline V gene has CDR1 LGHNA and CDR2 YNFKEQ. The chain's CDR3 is CASSQASGGAIDTQYF. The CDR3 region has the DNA TGTGCCAGCAGCCAAGCTAGCGGGGGGGCAATAGATACGCAGTATTTT.

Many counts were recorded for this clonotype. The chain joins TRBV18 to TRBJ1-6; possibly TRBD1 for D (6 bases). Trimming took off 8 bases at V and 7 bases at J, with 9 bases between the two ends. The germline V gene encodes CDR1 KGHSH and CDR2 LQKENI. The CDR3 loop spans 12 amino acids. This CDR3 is CASRQGNSPLHF. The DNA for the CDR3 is TGTGCCAGCCGCCAGGGGAATTCACCCCTCCACTTT. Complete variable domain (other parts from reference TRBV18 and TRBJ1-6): NAGVMQNPRHLVRRRGQEARLRCSPMKGHSHVYWYRQLPEEGLKFMVYLQKENIIDESGMPKERFSAEFPKEGPSILRIQQVVRGDSAAYFCASRQGNSPLHFGNGTRLTVT.

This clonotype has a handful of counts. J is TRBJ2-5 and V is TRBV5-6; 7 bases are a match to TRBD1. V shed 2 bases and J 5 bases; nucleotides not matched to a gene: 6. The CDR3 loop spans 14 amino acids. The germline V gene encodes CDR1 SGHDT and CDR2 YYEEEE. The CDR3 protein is CASSLGQVRETQYF. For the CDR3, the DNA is TGTGCCAGCAGCTTAGGACAGGTCCGGGAGACCCAGTACTTC.

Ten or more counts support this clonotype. The DNA for the CDR3 is TGCAGCGTTACCTGGGACACTCCCACCGGGGAGCTGTTTTTT. Its translation is CSVTWDTPTGELFF. The V and J genes are TRBV29-1 and TRBJ2-2; tentative D call: TRBD1 (6 bases). Trimming shortened V by 5 bases and J by 4 bases, and 14 bases separated the two germline ends. This CDR3 is built from 14 residues. CDR1 and CDR2 from the germline V gene are SQVTM and ANQGSEA.

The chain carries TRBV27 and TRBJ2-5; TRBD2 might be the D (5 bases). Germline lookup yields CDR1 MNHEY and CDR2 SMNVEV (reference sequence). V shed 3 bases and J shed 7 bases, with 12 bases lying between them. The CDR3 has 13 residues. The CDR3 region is CASSFSGYGTQYF. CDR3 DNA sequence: TGTGCCAGCAGTTTTTCGGGGTATGGGACCCAGTACTTC.

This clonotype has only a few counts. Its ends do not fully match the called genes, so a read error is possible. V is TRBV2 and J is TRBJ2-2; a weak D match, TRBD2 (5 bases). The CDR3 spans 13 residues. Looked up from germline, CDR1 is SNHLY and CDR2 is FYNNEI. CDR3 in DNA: TGTGCCAGCAGTGGTATAGGTAACACCGGGGAGCTGTTT. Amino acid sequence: CASSGIGNTGELF.

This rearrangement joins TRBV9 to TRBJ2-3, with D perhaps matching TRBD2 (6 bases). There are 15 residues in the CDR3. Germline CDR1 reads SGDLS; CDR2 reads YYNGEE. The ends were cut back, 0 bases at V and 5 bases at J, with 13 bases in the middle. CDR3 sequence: CASSVGSGGVDTQYF. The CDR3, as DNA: TGTGCCAGCAGCGTAGGTAGCGGCGGGGTAGATACGCAGTATTTT.